This T cell receptor (beta chain) was identified in a study of human T cells and chemical hapten exposure. Looking at the study overall: Throughout a study of 20 to 25 weeks, patients underwent weekly scalp administration of diphenylcyclopropenone doses.

The table lists this clonotype with many counts. This CDR3 is built from 12 residues. The V end lost 4 bases, the J end lost 11 bases, and 14 bases lay between the germline ends. TCRdb analysed the RACE reads with MiXCR anew, one entry per CDR3 protein. The sample holds approximately 95,000 distinct CDR3 sequences, 10% to 12% seen once. Regarding time point: patch test 2, 6 weeks after DPC sensitization. Treatment meaning: therapeutic diphenylcyclopropenone sensitization with weekly scalp DPC. Samples of blood were obtained prior to the application of each patch test. Sequenced here: whole blood, sampled in connection with sensitization to the hapten diphenylcyclopropenone (DPC). The rearrangement uses TRBV12-3 or TRBV12-4 and TRBJ1-1; possible D gene TRBD1, 6 bases. The clonotype comes from a woman aged 40 to 55 with alopecia areata. Some clones in this sample may be carry-over from other donors' samples. This CDR3 is CASSSGQPQAFF. The CDR3 DNA sequence: TGTGCCAGCAGTTCCGGACAGCCCCAGGCTTTCTTT.